Each of the 20 T cell receptor beta chains below was sequenced from the same sample in a study of blood T cell repertoires in COVID-19. Repertoires were generated with immunoSEQ multiplex PCR, while TCRdb's copy carries only in-frame clones and drops some. The profile shows about 180,000 clones, roughly 85% of them singletons. Specimen: peripheral blood. These TCRs come from a man aged 55 to 70 with acute or convalescent COVID-19.

This clone was seen a few times. The V call is TRBV6-5, the J call TRBJ2-1, with 8 bases matching TRBD2. V lost 8 bases and J lost 10; bases outside the gene matches: 10. The CDR3 is 13 amino acids. Per germline, CDR1 MNHEY and CDR2 SVGAGI. CDR3 DNA: TGTGCCAGCGTTAGCGGGAATTCACGGGAGCAGTTCTTC. Protein sequence: CASVSGNSREQFF.

The chain has TRBV28 and TRBJ2-7; perhaps TRBD2 as D (6 bases). The CDR3 sequence is 16 residues long. Germline CDR1 MDHEN, CDR2 SYDVKM. Trimming took off 6 bases at V and 4 bases at J, with 22 bases between the two ends. The CDR3 DNA reads as TGTGCCAGCAGCACCATTGGGGGGAATAAGAAATACGAGCAGTACTTC. Translated, it gives CASSTIGGNKKYEQYF.

V is TRBV5-1 and J is TRBJ2-3, with 10 bases fitting TRBD1. CDR3 length: 15 amino acids. Trimming took 6 bases from V and 0 from J; bases not matched to a gene: 4. From germline, CDR1 is SGHRS and CDR2 YFSETQ. For the CDR3, the DNA is TGCGCCAGCACCCAGACAGGGGGCAGCACAGATACGCAGTATTTT. This translates into CASTQTGGSTDTQYF. The variable domain in full, completed from reference TRBV5-1 and TRBJ2-3, reads KAGVTQTPRYLIKTRGQQVTLSCSPISGHRSVSWYQQTPGQGLQFLFEYFSETQRNKGNFPGRFSGRQFSNSRSEMNVSTLELGDSALYLCASTQTGGSTDTQYFGPGTRLTVL.

V usage is TRBV6-5 and J usage is TRBJ2-4; D possibly corresponds to TRBD2 (5 bases). The CDR3 totals 11 residues. Germline CDR1 and CDR2: MNHEY and SVGAGI. Trimming took 4 bases from V and 13 from J, leaving 11 bases between them. CDR3 DNA sequence: TGTGCCAGCAGTTTACGGGGAACCCAGTACTTC. Translation gives CASSLRGTQYF.

The rearrangement uses TRBV19 and TRBJ2-2; a possible D gene is TRBD2 (6 bases). V gave up 6 bases and J gave up 1 base, with 12 bases separating them. Germline assignment: CDR1 LNHDA and CDR2 SQIVND (reference sequence). The CDR3 runs 15 residues. CDR3 amino acids: CASRKTGENTGELFF. The CDR3 coding sequence is TGTGCCAGTAGGAAGACGGGGGAGAACACCGGGGAGCTGTTTTTT.

This clone was detected a few times. The gene calls are TRBV2 and TRBJ1-2; a weak D match, TRBD1 (5 bases). Trimming cost V 3 bases and J 8 bases, with 19 bases left between them. The germline V gene has CDR1 SNHLY and CDR2 FYNNEI. The CDR3 totals 15 residues. DNA for the CDR3: TGTGCCAGCAGTGACGCGGGACCTGGGGCTGGCGGCTACACCTTC. It translates to CASSDAGPGAGGYTF.

The rearrangement joins TRBV28 to TRBJ2-1; 11 bases align to TRBD2. The CDR3 has 14 residues. Germline trimming cut 4 bases from V and 12 bases from J; bases unmatched to any gene: 8. The germline CDR1 and CDR2 sequences are MDHEN and SYDVKM. The CDR3 here is CASSSGLAAAWQFF. The CDR3 nucleotides are TGTGCCAGCAGTTCGGGACTAGCGGCAGCCTGGCAGTTCTTC.

The J gene is TRBJ2-2, the V gene TRBV3-1 (or the pseudogene TRBV3-2); 9 bases agree with TRBD2. This CDR3 has 14 amino acids. J gave up 10 bases and V 4 bases, and 7 bases lay outside the gene matches. Germline CDR1 is LGHDT and CDR2 is YNNKEL (reference sequence). CDR3 sequence: CASSRASGTKELFF. The CDR3 coding sequence is TGTGCCAGCAGCCGAGCTAGCGGGACCAAGGAGCTGTTTTTT.

This chain connects TRBV28 to TRBJ1-1; 11 nucleotides match TRBD1. The germline V gene encodes CDR1 MDHEN and CDR2 SYDVKM. The trim removed 6 bases at V and 5 bases at J, leaving 8 bases unmatched. The CDR3 runs to 15 residues. CDR3 nucleotide sequence: TGTGCCAGCAGAGTATTGGGACAGGGGGGAACTGAAGCTTTCTTT. Its protein is CASRVLGQGGTEAFF.

This rearrangement joins TRBV7-9 to TRBJ1-1; perhaps TRBD1 as D (6 bases). In germline, CDR1 is SEHNR, CDR2 FQNEAQ (reference sequence). The V end lost 5 bases, the J end lost 2 bases, and 15 bases lay between the germline ends. The CDR3 sequence is 15 residues long. CDR3 region: CASSRSGGGNTEAFF. The DNA for the CDR3 is TGTGCCAGCAGCCGAAGTGGGGGCGGAAACACTGAAGCTTTCTTT.

The V and J genes are TRBV5-1 and TRBJ2-2; tentatively, D is TRBD2 (5 bases). Germline CDR1 reads SGHRS; CDR2 reads YFSETQ. Trimming left V 7 bases short and J 1 base short, with 8 bases between. CDR3 size: 13 residues. CDR3 sequence reads: CASRSENTGELFF. The CDR3 DNA sequence: TGCGCCAGCCGTAGCGAGAACACCGGGGAGCTGTTTTTT.

The V call is TRBV4-3, the J call TRBJ1-6, with D possibly being TRBD1 (6 bases). CDR1 is LGHNA and CDR2 is YSLEER in the germline V gene. V lost 0 bases to trimming and J lost 10 bases, with 16 bases between them. The CDR3 is 16 residues long. CDR3 DNA sequence: TGCGCCAGCAGCCAAGAAGTTAGGGGGTCTGGGTCACCCCTCCACTTT. Translation: CASSQEVRGSGSPLHF.

This chain joins TRBV11-3 and TRBJ2-7, with 12 bases fitting TRBD1. This CDR3 has 15 amino acids. CDR1 and CDR2 (germline): SGHNT, YENEEA. V gave up 5 bases and J gave up 6 bases; unmatched junction bases: 8. CDR3 region: CASSRSGTGGVEQYF. DNA of the CDR3: TGTGCCAGCAGCCGTTCGGGGACAGGGGGCGTCGAGCAGTACTTC.

The rearrangement joins TRBV10-3 to TRBJ1-1, with TRBD1 matching over 7 bases. The CDR3 covers 15 residues. V lost 3 bases and J lost 1; bases outside the gene matches: 5. Per germline, CDR1 ENHRY and CDR2 SYGVKD. DNA of the CDR3: TGTGCCATCAGTGACCCGGGACAGAAGAACACTGAAGCTTTCTTT. Amino acid sequence: CAISDPGQKNTEAFF.

This clone was detected only a few times. This chain connects TRBV15 to TRBJ1-5; tentatively, D is TRBD1 (5 bases). Germline lookup yields CDR1 LNHNV and CDR2 YYDKDF (reference sequence). This CDR3 is 15 amino acids long. V was trimmed by 8 bases and J by 0 bases, leaving 14 bases between them. Written as DNA, the CDR3 is TGTGCCACCCTTCTGACAGCTAATAGCAATCAGCCCCAGCATTTT. Protein: CATLLTANSNQPQHF.

The rearrangement joins TRBV4-1 to TRBJ2-1; 8 bases fit TRBD2. The CDR3 spans 16 residues. Germline loops: CDR1 MGHRA, CDR2 YSYEKL. Germline trimming cut 1 base from V and 8 bases from J; bases unmatched to any gene: 10. The CDR3 region has the DNA TGCGCCAGCAGCCAAGTCGGGACTAGAAGGGCCCATGAGCAGTTCTTC. Its protein is CASSQVGTRRAHEQFF.

The chain employs TRBV19 and TRBJ2-1; tentatively, D is TRBD2 (7 bases). Germline lookup yields CDR1 LNHDA and CDR2 SQIVND (reference sequence). The CDR3 runs to 16 residues. Trimming stripped 6 bases from V and 10 bases from J, with 25 bases between. The CDR3 coding sequence is TGTGCCAGTAGAGGGGGTTCCGGTCTCTCCGGGAGGGAGCAGTTCTTC. Amino acids: CASRGGSGLSGREQFF. Using reference TRBV19 and TRBJ2-1 for the parts outside the CDR3, the full variable domain is DGGITQSPKYLFRKEGQNVTLSCEQNLNHDAMYWYRQDPGQGLRLIYYSQIVNDFQKGDIAEGYSVSREKKESFPLTVTSAQKNPTAFYLCASRGGSGLSGREQFFGPGTRLTVL.

V usage is TRBV5-4 and J usage is TRBJ1-3, with D tentatively TRBD1 (6 bases). The CDR3 is made up of 14 amino acids. Germline assignment: CDR1 SGHNT and CDR2 YYREEE (reference sequence). V was shortened by 4 bases and J by 2 bases, with 10 bases between the two germline ends. CDR3 loop: CASSRPGAGNTIYF. For the CDR3, the DNA is TGTGCCAGCAGCCGCCCAGGGGCTGGAAACACCATATATTTT.

V and J are TRBV18 and TRBJ2-5; tentative D call: TRBD2 (6 bases). Trimming pared 5 bases from V and 5 bases from J, leaving 9 bases between. CDR1 and CDR2 (germline): KGHSH, LQKENI. CDR3 size: 12 residues. This chain's CDR3 is CASSGEVETQYF. The CDR3 bases are TGTGCCAGCTCAGGGGAGGTGGAGACCCAGTACTTC.

The chain links TRBV19 to TRBJ2-5; 7 nucleotides agree with TRBD2. Germline V gene data show CDR1 as LNHDA and CDR2 as SQIVND (reference sequence). CDR3 length: 14 amino acids. V was clipped by 10 bases and J by 4 bases; unmatched bases: 12. CDR3: CATWSGMRLETQYF. In DNA, the CDR3 is TGTGCCACCTGGAGCGGGATGAGGTTAGAGACCCAGTACTTC.